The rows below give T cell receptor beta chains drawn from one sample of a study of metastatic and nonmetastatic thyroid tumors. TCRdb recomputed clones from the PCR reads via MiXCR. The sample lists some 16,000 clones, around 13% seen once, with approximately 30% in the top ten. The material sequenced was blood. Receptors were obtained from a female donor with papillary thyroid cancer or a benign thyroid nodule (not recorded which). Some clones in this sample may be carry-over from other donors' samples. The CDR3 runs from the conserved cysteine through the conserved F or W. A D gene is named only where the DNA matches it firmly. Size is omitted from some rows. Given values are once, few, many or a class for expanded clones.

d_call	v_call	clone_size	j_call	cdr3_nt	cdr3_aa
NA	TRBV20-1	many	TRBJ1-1	TGCAGTGCTAGATGGGGGGCGAACACTGAAGCTTTCTTT	CSARWGANTEAFF
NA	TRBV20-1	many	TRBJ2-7	TGCAGTGCGGTGGGGGGCTACGAGCAGTACTTC	CSAVGGYEQYF
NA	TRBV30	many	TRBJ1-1	TGTGCCTGGAGCGGGGCAGTTCGAGACACTGAAGCTTTCTTT	CAWSGAVRDTEAFF
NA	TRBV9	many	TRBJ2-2	TGTGCCAGCAGCCGGGGAGCGGGGAACACCGGGGAGCTGTTTTTT	CASSRGAGNTGELFF
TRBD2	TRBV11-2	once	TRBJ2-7	TGTGCCAGCAGCTTAACTAGCGGGGGCCAATCCAGATCCGAGCAGTACTTC	CASSLTSGGQSRSEQYF
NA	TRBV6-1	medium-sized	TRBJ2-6	TGTGCCAGCAGTCCCGGCCCGTTGGGTGGGGCCAACGTCCTGACTTTC	CASSPGPLGGANVLTF
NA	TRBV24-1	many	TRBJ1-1	TGTGCCACCAGTGATAGAAGGGCTCGCGGCACTGAAGCTTTCTTT	CATSDRRARGTEAFF
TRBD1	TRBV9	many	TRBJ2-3	TGTGCCAGCCCCCGTACCCTACCACCGGGACAGGGCACAGATACGCAGTATTTT	CASPRTLPPGQGTDTQYF
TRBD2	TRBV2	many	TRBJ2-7	TGTGCCAGCAAAGGGCGGGGGTCCTACGAGCAGTACTTC	CASKGRGSYEQYF
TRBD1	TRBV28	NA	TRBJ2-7	TGTGCCAGCAGTGTGACAGGGCGGACCTACGAGCAGTACTTC	CASSVTGRTYEQYF
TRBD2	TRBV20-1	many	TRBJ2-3	TGCAGTGCTAGAGAATCCAGCGGGAGGGGAGATACGCAGTATTTT	CSARESSGRGDTQYF
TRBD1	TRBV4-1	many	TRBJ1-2	TGCGCCAGCAGCCAATCCGGGACAGGGAGGTATGGCTACACCTTC	CASSQSGTGRYGYTF
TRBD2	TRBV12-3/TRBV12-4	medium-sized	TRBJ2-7	TGTGCCAGCGCCGATAGCGGGAGCTCCTACGAGCAGTACTTC	CASADSGSSYEQYF
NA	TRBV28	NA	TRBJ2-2	TGTGCCAGCAGTTCGGGGGTAACCGGTACCGGCGAGCTGTTTTTT	CASSSGVTGTGELFF
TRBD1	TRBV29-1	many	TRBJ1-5	TGCAGCGCCAAAATTCAGGACAGGGCGGATCAGCCCCAGCATTTT	CSAKIQDRADQPQHF
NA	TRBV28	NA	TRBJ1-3	TGTGCCAGCTCCCGGAGGGGAGTATCTGGAAACACCATATATTTT	CASSRRGVSGNTIYF
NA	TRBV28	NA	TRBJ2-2	TGTGCCAGCAGGCCGAGGTTCACCGGGGAGCTGTTTTTT	CASRPRFTGELFF
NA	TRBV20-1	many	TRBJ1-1	TGCAGTGCTGTCCGACAGGCCGAAGCTTTCTTT	CSAVRQAEAFF
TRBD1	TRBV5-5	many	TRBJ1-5	TGTGTCAGCAGCTTGGGGGGACAGCAGAATCAGCCCCAGCATTTT	CVSSLGGQQNQPQHF
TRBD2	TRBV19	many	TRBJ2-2	TGTGCCAGTAGTCTGATAGCGGGAGGTGGGGAGCTGTTTTTT	CASSLIAGGGELFF